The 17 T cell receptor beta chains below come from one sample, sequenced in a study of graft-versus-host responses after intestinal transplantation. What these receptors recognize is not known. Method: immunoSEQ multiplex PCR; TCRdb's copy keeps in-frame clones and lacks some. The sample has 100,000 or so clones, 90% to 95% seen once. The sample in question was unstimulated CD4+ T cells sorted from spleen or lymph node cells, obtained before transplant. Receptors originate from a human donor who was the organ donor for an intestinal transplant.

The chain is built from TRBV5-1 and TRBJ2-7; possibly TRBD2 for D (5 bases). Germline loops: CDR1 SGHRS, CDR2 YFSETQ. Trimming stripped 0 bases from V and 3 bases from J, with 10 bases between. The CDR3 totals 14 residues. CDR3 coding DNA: TGCGCCAGCAGCTTGGCCGGGGTTAACTACGAGCAGTACTTC. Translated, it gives CASSLAGVNYEQYF.

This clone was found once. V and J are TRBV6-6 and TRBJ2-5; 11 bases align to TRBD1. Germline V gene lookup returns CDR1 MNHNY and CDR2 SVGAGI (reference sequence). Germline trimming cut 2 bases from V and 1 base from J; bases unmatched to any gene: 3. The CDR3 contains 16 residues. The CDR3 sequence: CASSYGTGGRQETQYF. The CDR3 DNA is TGTGCCAGCAGTTACGGGACAGGGGGGCGCCAAGAGACCCAGTACTTC.

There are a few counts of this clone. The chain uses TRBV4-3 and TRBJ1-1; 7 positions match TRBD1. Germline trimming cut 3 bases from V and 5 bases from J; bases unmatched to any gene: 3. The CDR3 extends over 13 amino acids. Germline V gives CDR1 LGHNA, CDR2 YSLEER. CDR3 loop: CASSQTGNTEAFF. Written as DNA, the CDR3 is TGCGCCAGCAGCCAGACAGGGAATACTGAAGCTTTCTTT.

The DNA for the CDR3 is TGTGCCAGCAGTACAGGGGACCTCTATGGCTACACCTTC. Its translation: CASSTGDLYGYTF. The chain links TRBV6-1 to TRBJ1-2, with 7 bases matching TRBD1. Germline V gives CDR1 MNHNS, CDR2 SASEGT. The CDR3 sequence is 13 residues long. Trimming cost V 5 bases and J 4 bases; bases outside gene matches: 4.

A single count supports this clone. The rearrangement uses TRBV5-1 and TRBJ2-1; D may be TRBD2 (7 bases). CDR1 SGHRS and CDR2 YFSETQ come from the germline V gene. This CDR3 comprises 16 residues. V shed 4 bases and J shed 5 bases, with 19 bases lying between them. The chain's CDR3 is CASSLGGLAVDNEQFF. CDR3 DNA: TGCGCCAGCAGCCTGGGGGGGCTAGCGGTCGACAATGAGCAGTTCTTC.

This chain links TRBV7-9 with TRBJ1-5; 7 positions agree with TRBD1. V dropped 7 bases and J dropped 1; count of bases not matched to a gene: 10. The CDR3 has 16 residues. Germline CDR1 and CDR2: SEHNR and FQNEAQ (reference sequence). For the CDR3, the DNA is TGTGCCAGCACCAAGACAGGGTTTGGGAGCAATCAGCCCCAGCATTTT. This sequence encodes CASTKTGFGSNQPQHF.

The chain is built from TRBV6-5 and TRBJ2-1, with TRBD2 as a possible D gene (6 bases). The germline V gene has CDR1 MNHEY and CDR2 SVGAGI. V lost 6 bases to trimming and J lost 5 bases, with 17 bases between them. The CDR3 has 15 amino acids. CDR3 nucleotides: TGTGCCAGCAGGCGGGACGACATGCTTAACAATGAGCAGTTCTTC. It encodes CASRRDDMLNNEQFF.

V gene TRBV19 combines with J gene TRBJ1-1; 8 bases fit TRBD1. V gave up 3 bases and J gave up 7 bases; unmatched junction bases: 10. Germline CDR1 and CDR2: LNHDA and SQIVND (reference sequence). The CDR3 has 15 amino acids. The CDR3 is CASSITGTGYHEAFF. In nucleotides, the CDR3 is TGTGCCAGTAGTATCACCGGGACAGGTTACCATGAAGCTTTCTTT.

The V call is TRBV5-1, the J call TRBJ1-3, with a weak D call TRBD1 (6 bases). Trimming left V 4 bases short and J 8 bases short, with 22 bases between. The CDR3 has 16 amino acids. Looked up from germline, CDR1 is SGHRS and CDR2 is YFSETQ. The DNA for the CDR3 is TGCGCCAGCAGCCCCCTCCGTCGGACAGCTGTAGACACCATATATTTT. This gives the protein CASSPLRRTAVDTIYF.

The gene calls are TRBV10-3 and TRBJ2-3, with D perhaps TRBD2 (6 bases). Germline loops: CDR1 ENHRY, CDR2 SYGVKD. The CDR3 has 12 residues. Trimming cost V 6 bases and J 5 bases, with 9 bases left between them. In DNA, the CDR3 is TGTGCCATCAGGGAAGCGGGAGATACGCAGTATTTT. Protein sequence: CAIREAGDTQYF.

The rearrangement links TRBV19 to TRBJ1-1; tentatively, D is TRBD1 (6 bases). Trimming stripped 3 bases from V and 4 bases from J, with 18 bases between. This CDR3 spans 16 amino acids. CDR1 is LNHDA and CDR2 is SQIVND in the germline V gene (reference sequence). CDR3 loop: CASSIVQGRSTTEAFF. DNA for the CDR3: TGTGCCAGTAGTATTGTACAGGGTCGTAGTACCACTGAAGCTTTCTTT. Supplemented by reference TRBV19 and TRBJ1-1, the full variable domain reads DGGITQSPKYLFRKEGQNVTLSCEQNLNHDAMYWYRQDPGQGLRLIYYSQIVNDFQKGDIAEGYSVSREKKESFPLTVTSAQKNPTAFYLCASSIVQGRSTTEAFFGQGTRLTVV.

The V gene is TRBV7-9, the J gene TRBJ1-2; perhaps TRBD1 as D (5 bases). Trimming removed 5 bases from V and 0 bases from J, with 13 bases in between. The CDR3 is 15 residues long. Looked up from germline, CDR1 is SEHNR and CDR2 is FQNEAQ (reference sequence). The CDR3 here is CASSIRTHSNYGYTF. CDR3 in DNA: TGTGCCAGCAGCATACGGACACATTCTAACTATGGCTACACCTTC.

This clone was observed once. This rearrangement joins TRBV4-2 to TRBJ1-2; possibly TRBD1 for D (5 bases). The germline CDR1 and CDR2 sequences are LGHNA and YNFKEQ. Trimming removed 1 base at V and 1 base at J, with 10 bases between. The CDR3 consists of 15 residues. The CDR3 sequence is CASSQGLDINYGYTF. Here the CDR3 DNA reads TGTGCCAGCAGCCAAGGGTTGGACATTAACTATGGCTACACCTTC.

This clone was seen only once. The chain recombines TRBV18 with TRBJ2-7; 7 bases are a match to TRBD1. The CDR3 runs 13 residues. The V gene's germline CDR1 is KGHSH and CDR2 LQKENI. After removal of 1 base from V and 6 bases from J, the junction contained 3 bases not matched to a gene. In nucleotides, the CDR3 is TGTGCCAGCTCACCACTAGACAGGGTCGAGCAGTACTTC. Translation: CASSPLDRVEQYF.

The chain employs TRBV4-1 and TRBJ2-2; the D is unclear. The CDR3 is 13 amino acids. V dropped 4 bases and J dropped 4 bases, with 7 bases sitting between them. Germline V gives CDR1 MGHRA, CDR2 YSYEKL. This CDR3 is CASSRPGTGELFF. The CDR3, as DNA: TGCGCCAGCAGCCGGCCGGGCACCGGGGAGCTGTTTTTT.

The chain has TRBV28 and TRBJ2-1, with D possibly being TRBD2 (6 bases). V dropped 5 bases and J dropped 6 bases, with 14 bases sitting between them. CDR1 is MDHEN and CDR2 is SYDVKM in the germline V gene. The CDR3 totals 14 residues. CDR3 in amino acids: CASSLAAGFNEQFF. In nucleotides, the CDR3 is TGTGCCAGCAGTCTCGCCGCGGGATTCAATGAGCAGTTCTTC.

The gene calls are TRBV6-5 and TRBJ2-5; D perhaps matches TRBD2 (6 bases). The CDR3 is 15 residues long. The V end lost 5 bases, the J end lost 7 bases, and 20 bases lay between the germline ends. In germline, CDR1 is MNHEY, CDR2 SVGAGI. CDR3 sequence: CASSPTAIGGATQYF. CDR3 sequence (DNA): TGTGCCAGCAGTCCAACCGCCATCGGGGGAGCGACCCAGTACTTC.